A single sample is the source of the 13 T cell receptor beta chains below, sequenced in a study of blood T cell repertoires in COVID-19. Profiled with immunoSEQ multiplex PCR; TCRdb holds only in-frame clones, not every one. The data show 150,000 to 200,000 clones, less than 90% seen once. The sample was peripheral blood. Receptor source: a man between 60 and 70 years old with acute or convalescent COVID-19.

V usage is TRBV7-2 and J usage is TRBJ2-1; TRBD1 matches 9 bases. The CDR3 runs 13 residues. V was pared by 1 base and J by 9 bases, with 1 base of the junction left unmatched. The germline V gene encodes CDR1 SGHTA and CDR2 FQGNSA. CDR3 residues: CASSLGTGVEQFF. The CDR3, as DNA: TGTGCCAGCAGCTTAGGGACAGGGGTTGAGCAGTTCTTC.

This clone was recorded a few times. This rearrangement joins TRBV19 to TRBJ2-3; perhaps TRBD1 as D (5 bases). The CDR3 is 14 residues long. In germline, CDR1 is LNHDA, CDR2 SQIVND (reference sequence). Trimming left V 0 bases short and J 4 bases short, with 8 bases between. CDR3 loop: CASSIEPGPDTQYF. The CDR3, as DNA: TGTGCCAGTAGTATAGAACCAGGGCCAGATACGCAGTATTTT.

The V call is TRBV3-1 (or the pseudogene TRBV3-2), the J call TRBJ2-7; 7 nucleotides align to TRBD2. Germline lookup yields CDR1 LGHDT and CDR2 YNNKEL (reference sequence). This CDR3 contains 16 residues. The V gene end was trimmed by 4 bases and the J gene end by 1 base; junction bases not matched to a gene: 10. CDR3 coding DNA: TGTGCCAGCAGCCCTTACGGGCGGGAGAGTTCCTACGAGCAGTACTTC. This gives the protein CASSPYGRESSYEQYF.

This sequence joins TRBV6-6 and TRBJ1-2; the match to TRBD1 covers 10 bases. The CDR3 has 14 residues. Unmatched junction bases numbered 5, after V lost 2 bases and J lost 8 bases. Germline V CDR1 and CDR2: MNHNY, SVGAGI (reference sequence). CDR3 region: CASSYPDRGNGYTF. For the CDR3, the DNA is TGTGCCAGCAGTTACCCGGACAGGGGGAACGGCTACACCTTC.

The V call is TRBV19, the J call TRBJ2-5; a weak D match, TRBD2 (6 bases). Between the trimmed V and J ends, which lost 3 bases and 2 bases, there was a span of 13 bases. Germline V lookup: CDR1 LNHDA, CDR2 SQIVND (reference sequence). This CDR3 is built from 15 residues. The CDR3 sequence: CASSIRGSGQETQYF. In nucleotides, the CDR3 is TGTGCCAGTAGTATCCGGGGGAGTGGGCAAGAGACCCAGTACTTC.

A few counts support this clone. The chain carries TRBV11-2 and TRBJ2-7; TRBD1 is a possible D gene (6 bases). CDR3 length equals 16 residues. Trimming left V 4 bases short and J 2 bases short, with 18 bases between. The germline gives CDR1 SGHAT, CDR2 FQNNGV. The CDR3 coding sequence is TGTGCCAGCAGCTCTTTACAGGGTAAGGTGGCCTACGAGCAGTACTTC. It specifies CASSSLQGKVAYEQYF. The entire variable domain, with the rest obtained from reference TRBV11-2 and TRBJ2-7, is as follows: EAGVAQSPRYKIIEKRQSVAFWCNPISGHATLYWYQQILGQGPKLLIQFQNNGVVDDSQLPKDRFSAERLKGVDSTLKIQPAKLEDSAVYLCASSSLQGKVAYEQYFGPGTRLTVT.

V usage is TRBV2 and J usage is TRBJ2-5, with TRBD1 matching 7 bases. Germline CDR1 is SNHLY and CDR2 is FYNNEI. CDR3 size: 13 residues. V was clipped by 6 bases and J by 2 bases; unmatched bases: 3. The CDR3 bases are TGTGCCAGCAGCGGGACAGAACAAGAGACCCAGTACTTC. Encoded protein: CASSGTEQETQYF.

The chain uses TRBV6-1 and TRBJ1-1; D gene ambiguous. This CDR3 region has 14 residues. Germline V gene sequence: CDR1 MNHNS, CDR2 SASEGT. V was pared by 2 bases and J by 1 base, with 8 bases between. The CDR3 spells CASSESGKNTEAFF. Here the CDR3 DNA reads TGTGCCAGCAGTGAATCCGGGAAGAACACTGAAGCTTTCTTT.

V and J are TRBV7-3 and TRBJ2-3; unclear D gene. The V gene lost 4 bases and the J gene lost 3 bases, with 2 bases spanning the gap. Germline loops: CDR1 SGHTA, CDR2 FQGTGA. The CDR3 spans 11 residues. CDR3 sequence (DNA): TGTGCCAGCAGCTCAACAGATACGCAGTATTTT. Amino acids: CASSSTDTQYF.

V and J are TRBV6-1 and TRBJ1-3; 10 nucleotides line up with TRBD1. The CDR3 extends over 16 amino acids. Germline assignment: CDR1 MNHNS and CDR2 SASEGT. The V and J ends lost 4 bases and 0 bases, in that order; junction bases with no gene match: 3. This CDR3 is CASSAGTGVSGNTIYF. DNA of the CDR3: TGTGCCAGCAGTGCCGGGACAGGGGTCTCTGGAAACACCATATATTTT.

This clone was counted between two and nine times. The CDR3 region is CASSFRFDRGGYGYTF. DNA for the CDR3: TGTGCCAGCAGTTTCCGATTCGACAGGGGGGGATATGGCTACACCTTC. The V gene is TRBV27, the J gene TRBJ1-2; 9 nucleotides align to TRBD1. CDR3 length: 16 amino acids. With 3 bases clipped from V and 5 bases from J, the junction kept 10 bases outside the gene matches. In germline, CDR1 is MNHEY, CDR2 SMNVEV (reference sequence).

The rearrangement uses TRBV28 and TRBJ1-3; D gene uncertain. Trimming took off 6 bases at V and 0 bases at J, with 9 bases between the two ends. This CDR3 is 14 amino acids long. CDR1 is MDHEN, CDR2 SYDVKM, per germline. CDR3 amino acids: CASSLVFSGNTIYF. CDR3 DNA: TGTGCCAGCAGCCTAGTCTTCTCTGGAAACACCATATATTTT.

On this clone itself: Other DNA sequences from this sample encode an identical CDR3 as well. The chain is built from TRBV3-1 (or the pseudogene TRBV3-2) and TRBJ1-1; the match to TRBD1 covers 7 bases. This CDR3 has 14 residues. Germline V gene lookup returns CDR1 LGHDT and CDR2 YNNKEL (reference sequence). Trimming cost V 4 bases and J 2 bases; bases outside gene matches: 4. The CDR3 DNA is TGTGCCAGCAGCCGTCGACAGGGAAACACTGAAGCTTTCTTT. Encoded protein: CASSRRQGNTEAFF.